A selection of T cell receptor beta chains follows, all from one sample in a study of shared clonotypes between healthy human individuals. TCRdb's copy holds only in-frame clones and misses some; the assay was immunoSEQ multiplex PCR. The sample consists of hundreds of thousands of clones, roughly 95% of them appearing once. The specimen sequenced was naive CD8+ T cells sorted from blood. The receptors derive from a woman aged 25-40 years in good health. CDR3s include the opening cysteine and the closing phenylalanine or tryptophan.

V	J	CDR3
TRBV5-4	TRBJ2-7	CASSFPAGSSYEQYF
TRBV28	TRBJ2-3	CASSLTGMATDTQYF
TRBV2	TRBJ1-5	CASSGGGDQPQHF
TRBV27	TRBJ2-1	CASSLGSGTSPVNEQFF
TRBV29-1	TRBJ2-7	CSVESGTSYEQYF
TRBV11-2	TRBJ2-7	CASSPGQYYEQYF
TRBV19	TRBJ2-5	CASSPRGTSGQETQYF
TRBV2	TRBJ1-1	CASSEGAGVGPEAFF
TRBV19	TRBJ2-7	CASSPGLAINEQYF
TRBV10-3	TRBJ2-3	CAISITSTDTQYF
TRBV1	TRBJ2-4	CTSSQWRRAKNIQYF
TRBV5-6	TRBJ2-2	CASSPLVESGELFF
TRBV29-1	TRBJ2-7	CSALLTGGGYEQYF
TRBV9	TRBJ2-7	CASSVEREGNEQYF
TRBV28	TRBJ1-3	CASSFPLGQFSGNTIYF
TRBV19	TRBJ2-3	CASSIGRTGVDTQYF
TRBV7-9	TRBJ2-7	CASSVLARTYEQYF
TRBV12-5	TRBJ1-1	CASGSGGVTEAFF
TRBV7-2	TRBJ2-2	CASSRTGTGELFF
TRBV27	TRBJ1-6	CASSNGVPNSPLHF
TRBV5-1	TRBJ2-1	CASSLDASSYNEQFF
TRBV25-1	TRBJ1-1	CASSWTGPNTEAFF
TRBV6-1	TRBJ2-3	CASTAGVSSADTQYF
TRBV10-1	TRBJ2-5	CASSDSGDPRETQYF
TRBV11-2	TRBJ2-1	CASSFRTTHNEQFF
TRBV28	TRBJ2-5	CASSFSPSGQGPTFYF
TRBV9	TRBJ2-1	CASSGRLAASYNEQFF
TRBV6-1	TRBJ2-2	CASSDPLQGFGELFF
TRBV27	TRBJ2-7	CASSLGLAYEQYF
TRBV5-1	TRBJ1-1	CASSLGVGTEAFF
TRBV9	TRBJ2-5	CASSPRQGWETQYF
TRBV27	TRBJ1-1	CASRRGTEAFF
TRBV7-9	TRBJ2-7	CASMGPGVYEQYF
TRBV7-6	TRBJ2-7	CASSLSAGPAPYEQYF
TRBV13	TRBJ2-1	CASSLELAGGDEQFF
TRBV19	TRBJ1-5	CASSIAQYYSNQPQHF
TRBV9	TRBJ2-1	CASSVGGGMGYNEQFF
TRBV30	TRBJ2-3	CAWLGHPSTDTQYF
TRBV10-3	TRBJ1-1	CAISESLGTVTEAFF
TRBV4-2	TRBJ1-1	CASSHNIGGRTEAFF
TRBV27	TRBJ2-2	CASSLGTGVGRELFF